This T cell receptor (beta chain) stems from a study of blood T cell repertoires in COVID-19. Study summary: The samples span acute and convalescent COVID-19 from the United States, Italy and Spain.

Clones were sequenced by immunoSEQ multiplex PCR, and TCRdb holds only the in-frame ones, with some missing. The sample holds 100,000 or so clones, roughly 86% seen once. The CDR3 spans 13 residues. Germline V CDR1 and CDR2: GTSNPN, SVGIG (reference sequence). Trimming shortened V by 0 bases and J by 7 bases, and 10 bases separated the two germline ends. Sequenced material: peripheral blood. This chain joins TRBV30 and TRBJ1-5; TRBD1 might be the D (6 bases). The receptor was derived from a woman aged 30 to 39 with acute or convalescent COVID-19. CDR3: CAWSVTGNQPQHF. As DNA, the CDR3 is TGTGCCTGGAGTGTCACAGGGAACCAGCCCCAGCATTTT.